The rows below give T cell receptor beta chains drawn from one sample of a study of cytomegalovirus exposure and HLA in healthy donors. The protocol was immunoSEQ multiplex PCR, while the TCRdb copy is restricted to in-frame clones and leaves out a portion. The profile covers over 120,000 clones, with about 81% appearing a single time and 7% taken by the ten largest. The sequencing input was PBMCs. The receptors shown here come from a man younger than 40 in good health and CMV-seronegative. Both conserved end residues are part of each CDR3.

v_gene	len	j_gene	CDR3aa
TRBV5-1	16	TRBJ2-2	CASSPAGTANTGELFF
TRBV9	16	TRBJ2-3	CASSGGQTVGTDTQYF
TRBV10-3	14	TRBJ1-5	CAISENGGDQPQHF
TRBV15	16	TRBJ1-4	CATSRGGTTTNEKLFF
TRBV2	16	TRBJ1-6	CASNLKRGQVGAPLHF
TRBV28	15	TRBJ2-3	CASSPLWRELDTQYF
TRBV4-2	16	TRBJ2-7	CASSQDMRGGPLEQYF
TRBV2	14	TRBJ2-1	CASRRGSTLEEQFF
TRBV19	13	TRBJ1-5	CASSTGQDQPQHF
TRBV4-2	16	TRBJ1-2	CASSQEGAGQGGGYTF
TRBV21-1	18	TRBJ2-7	CASPRDGISDRGQVEQYF
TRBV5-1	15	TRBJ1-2	CASSLQGQGNYGYTF
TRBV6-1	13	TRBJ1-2	CASRGTGVDGYTF
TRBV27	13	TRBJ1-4	CASSLAGGEKLFF
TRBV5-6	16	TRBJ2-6	CASSLLTDSGANVLTF
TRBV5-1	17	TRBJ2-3	CASSLTASGGSTDTQYF
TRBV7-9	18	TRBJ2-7	CASSPGLAGGPVTYEQYF
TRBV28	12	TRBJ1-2	CASHYRSYGYTF
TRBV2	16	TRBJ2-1	CASRRNSGSSYNEQFF
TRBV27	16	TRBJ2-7	CASSPYWDKGTYEQYF
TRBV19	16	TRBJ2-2	CATSSGQGAGTGELFF
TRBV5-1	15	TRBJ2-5	CASSLKARGQETQYF
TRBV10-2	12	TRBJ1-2	CASSPGVYGYTF
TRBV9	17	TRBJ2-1	CASSPGTSGGPYNEQFF
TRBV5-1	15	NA	CASSLLEGNPYEQYF
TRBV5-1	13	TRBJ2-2	CASSLISTGELFF
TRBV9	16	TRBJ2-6	CASSAPSGAGANGLTF
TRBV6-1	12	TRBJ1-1	CASSVQNTEAFF
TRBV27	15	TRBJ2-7	CASSLTRREIPEQYF
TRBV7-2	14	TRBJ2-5	CASSHYRVGETQYF
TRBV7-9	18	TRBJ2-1	CASSTTAPRRGTYNEQFF
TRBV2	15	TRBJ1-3	CASSVSTGIGNTIYF
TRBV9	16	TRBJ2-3	CASSVLSGGATDTQYF
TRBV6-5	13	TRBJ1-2	CASSPTGSNGYTF
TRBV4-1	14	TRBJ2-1	CASGEMSSYNEQFF
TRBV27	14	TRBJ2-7	CASSWREADYEQYF
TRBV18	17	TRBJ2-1	CASSPPLGTRAYNEQFF
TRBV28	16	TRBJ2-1	CASSSFTFRSYNEQFF
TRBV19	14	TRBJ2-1	CASSIPQLYNEQFF
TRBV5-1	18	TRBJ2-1	CASSLRLGNSGRNNEQFF
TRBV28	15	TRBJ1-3	CASSRQGFSGNTIYF
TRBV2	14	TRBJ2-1	CASRRREAGNEQFF
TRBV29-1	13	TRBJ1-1	CSGGSRVEGEAFF
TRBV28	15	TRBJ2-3	CASTTKRGPGDTQYF
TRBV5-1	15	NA	CASRKVAGGVDEQYF
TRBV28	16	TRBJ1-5	CASSRRQGTSNQPQHF
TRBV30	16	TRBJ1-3	CAWSQTGVFSGNTIYF
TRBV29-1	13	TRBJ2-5	CSASLGQQEAQYF
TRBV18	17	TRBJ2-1	CASSLRHTGSSYNEQFF
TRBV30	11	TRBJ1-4	CAGKQGGGLFF
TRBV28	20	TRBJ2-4	CASSLSYYTTLPLAKNSQYF
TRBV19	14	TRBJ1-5	CASSPPGDFQPQHF
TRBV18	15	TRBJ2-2	CASSPSTGGSGELFF
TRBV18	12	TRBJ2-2	CASHIDTGELFF